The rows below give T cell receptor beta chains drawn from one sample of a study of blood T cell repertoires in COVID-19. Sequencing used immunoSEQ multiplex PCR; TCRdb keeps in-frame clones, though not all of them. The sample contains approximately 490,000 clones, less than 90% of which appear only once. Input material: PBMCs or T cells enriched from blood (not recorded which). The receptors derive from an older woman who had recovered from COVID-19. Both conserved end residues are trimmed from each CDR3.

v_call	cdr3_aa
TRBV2	ASSLTGGNTEAF
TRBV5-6	ASRIGQGTYEQY
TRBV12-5	ASGPSGGIYNEQF
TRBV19	ASSIRGQGGGYT
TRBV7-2	ASSLRGFGTEAF
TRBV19	ASSIIAGGLGQF
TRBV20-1	SSTGAYGYT
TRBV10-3	AISDVQINEKLF
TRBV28	ASSLGGAGTGELF
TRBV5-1	ASSDTTKDTQY
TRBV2	ASSEVPGSSPLH
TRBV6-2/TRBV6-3	ASSYGTGKNEQF
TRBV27	ASRRWAHRDYNSPLH
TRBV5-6	ASSSSGDTGELF
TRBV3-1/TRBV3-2	ASSHYMTGPNTEAF